A selection of T cell receptor beta chains follows, all from one sample in a study of Graves' ophthalmopathy and Graves' hyperthyroidism. TCRdb reprocessed the multiplex PCR reads via MiXCR and lists one record per CDR3 protein. This sample yields under 350,000 distinct CDR3 sequences, of which roughly 17% are seen a single time; roughly an eighth belongs to the top ten. Sequencing was carried out using peripheral blood. The receptors stem from an adult man with Graves' ophthalmopathy. Each CDR3 is given with its conserved first and last residue. A D gene is named only where the DNA matches it firmly. A row's size may be missing; if present it is once, few, many or a size class.

D	size	V	J	CDR3	DNA
NA	few	TRBV28	TRBJ2-7	CATELTYEQYF	TGTGCCACCGAACTAACCTACGAGCAGTACTTC
NA	many	TRBV2	TRBJ2-2	CASSYEGGTTGELFF	TGTGCCAGCAGTTATGAGGGGGGGACCACCGGGGAGCTGTTTTTT
NA	many	TRBV12-3/TRBV12-4	TRBJ1-5	CASSSTRGNQPQHF	TGTGCCAGCAGTTCTACACGGGGCAATCAGCCCCAGCATTTT
NA	once	TRBV11-1	TRBJ2-7	CASSWTNYEQYF	TGTGCCAGCAGCTGGACTAATTACGAGCAGTACTTC
TRBD1	many	TRBV27	TRBJ1-2	CASTELGQGASNYGYTF	TGTGCCAGCACCGAACTGGGACAGGGGGCTTCTAACTATGGCTACACCTTC
NA	many	TRBV6-2/TRBV6-3	TRBJ2-7	CASRPHRVQDEQYF	TGTGCCAGCAGACCACACAGGGTTCAGGACGAGCAGTACTTC
NA	many	TRBV10-2	TRBJ1-5	CASSESPGRPQHF	TGCGCCAGCAGTGAGTCCCCTGGGCGGCCCCAGCATTTT
TRBD1	many	TRBV6-5	TRBJ1-1	CASSSGTGYGAEAFF	TGTGCCAGCAGTTCCGGGACAGGGTACGGAGCTGAAGCTTTCTTT
NA	NA	TRBV7-6	TRBJ2-5	CASSLALETQYF	TGTGCCAGCAGCTTAGCCTTAGAGACCCAGTACTTC
TRBD1	many	TRBV6-1	TRBJ1-1	CASSDRDSTEAFF	TGTGCCAGCAGTGATAGGGACAGTACTGAAGCTTTCTTT
TRBD1	many	TRBV29-1	TRBJ1-1	CSAADRVFGEAFF	TGCAGCGCCGCGGACAGGGTCTTTGGTGAAGCTTTCTTT
TRBD2	NA	TRBV6-5	TRBJ2-5	CASSYSRLAGLQETQYF	TGTGCCAGCAGTTACTCGCGACTAGCGGGCCTCCAAGAGACCCAGTACTTC
NA	many	TRBV2	TRBJ1-2	CASSEALRGRGGYTF	TGTGCCAGCAGTGAAGCGCTTCGGGGGAGGGGCGGCTACACCTTC
NA	NA	TRBV6-1	TRBJ2-5	CASSVGSGGETQYF	TGTGCCAGCAGCGTGGGTTCTGGGGGAGAGACCCAGTACTTC
NA	many	TRBV6-1	TRBJ1-1	CASSEVWGRGTEAFF	TGTGCCAGCAGTGAAGTGTGGGGGCGAGGGACTGAAGCTTTCTTT
NA	many	TRBV15	TRBJ1-3	CATSRDQGSGNTIYF	TGTGCCACCAGCAGAGATCAGGGTTCTGGAAACACCATATATTTT
TRBD2	NA	TRBV20-1	TRBJ2-2	CSARAGGNHGGELFF	TGCAGTGCTAGAGCGGGAGGGAATCATGGCGGGGAGCTGTTTTTT
NA	many	TRBV13	TRBJ1-5	CASSPNVTASKHYSNQPQHF	TGTGCCAGCAGCCCGAACGTTACGGCGTCAAAACACTATAGCAATCAGCCCCAGCATTTT
NA	many	TRBV7-9	TRBJ1-1	CASSFTGPPPGTEAFF	TGTGCCAGCAGCTTCACCGGGCCCCCGCCAGGCACTGAAGCTTTCTTT
TRBD1	many	TRBV11-1	TRBJ1-5	CASSSGTGAYNQPQHF	TGTGCCAGCAGCTCCGGGACAGGGGCGTACAATCAGCCCCAGCATTTT
TRBD1	many	TRBV19	TRBJ1-5	CASQLTGRNQPQHF	TGTGCCAGTCAGTTGACAGGGCGCAATCAGCCCCAGCATTTT
NA	many	TRBV29-1	TRBJ2-5	CSVETAGTQYF	TGCAGCGTTGAGACCGCAGGGACCCAGTACTTC
TRBD1	NA	TRBV9	TRBJ1-2	CASSGDRGPNYGYTF	TGTGCCAGCAGCGGAGACAGGGGGCCCAACTATGGCTACACCTTC
NA	once	TRBV13	TRBJ2-7	CASSVTAGDEQSF	TGTGCCAGCAGCGTGACCGCAGGGGACGAGCAGTCCTTC
NA	many	TRBV10-3	TRBJ2-7	CAIADKRSYEQYF	TGTGCCATCGCCGACAAACGTTCCTACGAGCAGTACTTC
NA	many	TRBV11-2	TRBJ2-7	CASSPYGLEQYF	TGTGCCAGCAGCCCGTATGGGCTCGAGCAGTACTTC
NA	many	TRBV30	TRBJ1-1	CAWSETSWGTEAFF	TGTGCCTGGAGTGAGACGTCTTGGGGCACTGAAGCTTTCTTT
TRBD1	many	TRBV24-1	TRBJ2-2	CATIGTDTGELFF	TGTGCCACCATTGGGACAGACACCGGGGAGCTGTTTTTT
TRBD2	many	TRBV11-3	TRBJ2-7	CASSVTSDHSEQYF	TGTGCCAGCAGCGTGACTAGCGATCACAGCGAGCAGTACTTC
NA	many	TRBV20-1	TRBJ2-7	CSASRDSVYEQYF	TGCAGTGCTAGTCGGGACTCTGTCTACGAGCAGTACTTC
NA	NA	TRBV7-2	TRBJ1-1	CASSWVPGNTEAFF	TGTGCCAGCAGCTGGGTTCCAGGGAACACTGAAGCTTTCTTT
NA	many	TRBV12-3/TRBV12-4	TRBJ1-5	CASSLASGHSNQPQHF	TGTGCCAGCAGTTTAGCCTCTGGACATAGCAATCAGCCCCAGCATTTT
TRBD1	many	TRBV11-1	TRBJ2-2	CASSVHRGLGTGELFF	TGTGCCAGCAGCGTGCACAGGGGCCTGGGCACCGGGGAGCTGTTTTTT
TRBD2	many	TRBV20-1	TRBJ2-5	CSARDPSGNGETQYF	TGCAGTGCTAGAGATCCTAGCGGGAACGGTGAGACCCAGTACTTC
TRBD1	many	TRBV5-1	TRBJ1-2	CASSPPDRNYGYTF	TGCGCCAGCAGCCCACCGGACAGGAACTATGGCTACACCTTC
NA	NA	TRBV15	TRBJ1-6	CATSRDPGSSSPLHF	TGTGCCACCAGCAGAGATCCAGGCTCAAGTTCACCCCTCCACTTT